A selection of T cell receptor beta chains follows, all from one sample in a study of spatial heterogeneity in lung cancer. Each CDR3 protein gets one entry after TCRdb re-called the 5' RACE reads with MiXCR. The repertoire holds about 3,300 distinct CDR3 sequences, with about 15% as singletons. The sample was lung tumor tissue, taken at surgery. These receptors were obtained from a male donor with early-stage non-small cell lung cancer. Both conserved end residues are part of each CDR3. Fields, in order: CDR3 DNA, CDR3 protein, D gene, clone size, V gene, J gene. A D gene is named only where the DNA matches it firmly. Expanded clones are given a class, and other clones once, few, many or no size at all.

CDR3nt: TGTGCCAGCAGCCCCGATTCTGGCGGCTATGGCTACACCTTC; CDR3aa: CASSPDSGGYGYTF; d_gene: NA; abundance: medium-sized; v_gene: TRBV5-5; j_gene: TRBJ1-2
CDR3nt: TGCGCCAGCAGCCAAGACTGGGACAGCAATGAGCAGTTCTTC; CDR3aa: CASSQDWDSNEQFF; d_gene: TRBD1; abundance: few; v_gene: TRBV4-3; j_gene: TRBJ2-1
CDR3nt: TGTGCCAGCAGTCCAGCGTCTGGGGCCAACGTCCTGACTTTC; CDR3aa: CASSPASGANVLTF; d_gene: NA; abundance: NA; v_gene: TRBV12-3/TRBV12-4; j_gene: TRBJ2-6
CDR3nt: TGCGGGACTAGCGGCCAAGAGACCCAGTACTTC; CDR3aa: CGTSGQETQYF; d_gene: TRBD2; abundance: few; v_gene: TRBV20-1; j_gene: TRBJ2-5
CDR3nt: TGCAGTGCTGGACTAGCGGGAGTGATCAATGAGCAGTTCTTC; CDR3aa: CSAGLAGVINEQFF; d_gene: TRBD2; abundance: few; v_gene: TRBV20-1; j_gene: TRBJ2-1
CDR3nt: TGTGCCAGCAGGGAGAGGGGGCCGGAGACCCAGTACTTC; CDR3aa: CASRERGPETQYF; d_gene: TRBD1; abundance: few; v_gene: TRBV12-3/TRBV12-4; j_gene: TRBJ2-5
CDR3nt: TGCAGTGCTAGAGATGGGGGAGGCGGGAGCTCCTACAATGAGCAGTTCTTC; CDR3aa: CSARDGGGGSSYNEQFF; d_gene: TRBD2; abundance: few; v_gene: TRBV20-1; j_gene: TRBJ2-1
CDR3nt: TGTGCCAGCAGTTTTCTTGACAGGGTCGGACAGCCCCAGCATTTT; CDR3aa: CASSFLDRVGQPQHF; d_gene: TRBD1; abundance: medium-sized; v_gene: TRBV28; j_gene: TRBJ1-5
CDR3nt: TGTGCCAGCAGTTACTCTGGAGGCGGGAGCTCCTACAATGAGCAGTTCTTC; CDR3aa: CASSYSGGGSSYNEQFF; d_gene: TRBD2; abundance: NA; v_gene: TRBV28; j_gene: TRBJ2-1
CDR3nt: TGTGCCACCAGCAAGCGGGAGTTGTTTGGGGAGACCCAGTACTTC; CDR3aa: CATSKRELFGETQYF; d_gene: TRBD2; abundance: NA; v_gene: TRBV24-1; j_gene: TRBJ2-5
CDR3nt: TGTGCCAGCAGTTTAATATCACAGGCCGGAGGGTACGAGCAGTACTTC; CDR3aa: CASSLISQAGGYEQYF; d_gene: NA; abundance: few; v_gene: TRBV28; j_gene: TRBJ2-7
CDR3nt: TGTGCCAGCACCGGGACTACTAACACCGGGGAGCTGTTTTTT; CDR3aa: CASTGTTNTGELFF; d_gene: TRBD2; abundance: NA; v_gene: TRBV7-9; j_gene: TRBJ2-2
CDR3nt: TGCGCCAGCAGCTTGGACGCGGGAGCGTTCTACGAGCAGTACTTC; CDR3aa: CASSLDAGAFYEQYF; d_gene: TRBD2; abundance: few; v_gene: TRBV5-1; j_gene: TRBJ2-7
CDR3nt: TGTGCCAGCAGCTCCGGGGCAGTGGGCATTCAGTACTTC; CDR3aa: CASSSGAVGIQYF; d_gene: NA; abundance: NA; v_gene: TRBV12-3/TRBV12-4; j_gene: TRBJ2-4
CDR3nt: TGTGCCAGCAGCCACACCTGGGACGGCAGGAACTATGGCTACACCTTC; CDR3aa: CASSHTWDGRNYGYTF; d_gene: NA; abundance: NA; v_gene: TRBV4-2; j_gene: TRBJ1-2
CDR3nt: TGTGCCAGCAGTTTAGACAGGGACCAGCCCCAGCATTTT; CDR3aa: CASSLDRDQPQHF; d_gene: TRBD1; abundance: medium-sized; v_gene: TRBV28; j_gene: TRBJ1-5
CDR3nt: TGTGCCAGCAGTTTGATGGGCTATCAGCCCCAGCATTTT; CDR3aa: CASSLMGYQPQHF; d_gene: NA; abundance: few; v_gene: TRBV27; j_gene: TRBJ1-5
CDR3nt: TGTGCCAGCAGCTTAGCGCCGAGGGGACTAGCGGGAGGCACCGGGGAGCTGTTTTTT; CDR3aa: CASSLAPRGLAGGTGELFF; d_gene: TRBD2; abundance: NA; v_gene: TRBV7-8; j_gene: TRBJ2-2
CDR3nt: TGTGCCAGCAGTTTCAGTTACGAGTACCAAGAGACCCAGTACTTC; CDR3aa: CASSFSYEYQETQYF; d_gene: NA; abundance: medium-sized; v_gene: TRBV28; j_gene: TRBJ2-5
CDR3nt: TGTGCCAGCAGCTGGGACAGGGGGAACGAAAAACTGTTTTTT; CDR3aa: CASSWDRGNEKLFF; d_gene: TRBD1; abundance: medium-sized; v_gene: TRBV5-4; j_gene: TRBJ1-4
CDR3nt: TGTGCCAGCAGCCCTACTAGCGGGGGGAACACCGGGGAGCTGTTTTTT; CDR3aa: CASSPTSGGNTGELFF; d_gene: TRBD2; abundance: few; v_gene: TRBV5-4; j_gene: TRBJ2-2
CDR3nt: TGTGCCAGCAGTCCATGGGGTGATGAAGAGACCCAGTACTTC; CDR3aa: CASSPWGDEETQYF; d_gene: NA; abundance: NA; v_gene: TRBV27; j_gene: TRBJ2-5
CDR3nt: TGTGCCAGCAGTTACATCGCTAGCGGGAACAGCGAGCAGTACTTC; CDR3aa: CASSYIASGNSEQYF; d_gene: TRBD2; abundance: few; v_gene: TRBV6-2/TRBV6-3; j_gene: TRBJ2-7
CDR3nt: TGTGCCAGCAGCTTAGCTAGCGGAACTGTGGTCAAAAACATTCAGTACTTC; CDR3aa: CASSLASGTVVKNIQYF; d_gene: TRBD2; abundance: NA; v_gene: TRBV11-2; j_gene: TRBJ2-4
CDR3nt: TGTGCCAGCAGTATCCGACAGGGAGGTTCCTACAATGAGCAGTTCTTC; CDR3aa: CASSIRQGGSYNEQFF; d_gene: NA; abundance: few; v_gene: TRBV27; j_gene: TRBJ2-1
CDR3nt: TGTGCCAGCAGCCCCACAGGGGCCCCAGATACGCAGTATTTT; CDR3aa: CASSPTGAPDTQYF; d_gene: TRBD1; abundance: NA; v_gene: TRBV7-3; j_gene: TRBJ2-3
CDR3nt: TGTGCCAGCAGTGAGCCGGGGGTAGCCTACAATGAGCAGTTCTTC; CDR3aa: CASSEPGVAYNEQFF; d_gene: NA; abundance: few; v_gene: TRBV25-1; j_gene: TRBJ2-1
CDR3nt: TGTGCCAGCAGCGGACAGCTCGGCAATCAGCCCCAGCATTTT; CDR3aa: CASSGQLGNQPQHF; d_gene: NA; abundance: few; v_gene: TRBV12-3/TRBV12-4; j_gene: TRBJ1-5
CDR3nt: TGCAGCGTTAAGCGAGCGGGCACAGATACGCAGTATTTT; CDR3aa: CSVKRAGTDTQYF; d_gene: NA; abundance: medium-sized; v_gene: TRBV29-1; j_gene: TRBJ2-3
CDR3nt: TGTGCCAGCAGCTTAGCTGGGGGGACAAACTATGGCTACACCTTC; CDR3aa: CASSLAGGTNYGYTF; d_gene: NA; abundance: medium-sized; v_gene: TRBV7-9; j_gene: TRBJ1-2
CDR3nt: TGTGCCAGCAGCCAAGCCCCAGGGTCCTATGGCTACACCTTC; CDR3aa: CASSQAPGSYGYTF; d_gene: NA; abundance: NA; v_gene: TRBV3-1; j_gene: TRBJ1-2
CDR3nt: TGTGCCAGCAGTTTATTGTACGGGAGGGCCTCCGAGCAGTACTTC; CDR3aa: CASSLLYGRASEQYF; d_gene: TRBD2; abundance: medium-sized; v_gene: TRBV28; j_gene: TRBJ2-7
CDR3nt: TGTGCCAGCAGCTTGGGAGGGGCGGGTTCCTACAATGAGCAGTTCTTC; CDR3aa: CASSLGGAGSYNEQFF; d_gene: NA; abundance: few; v_gene: TRBV5-6; j_gene: TRBJ2-1
CDR3nt: TGCAGTGCGCCGACTAGAGAGACAGATACGCAGTATTTT; CDR3aa: CSAPTRETDTQYF; d_gene: NA; abundance: medium-sized; v_gene: TRBV20-1; j_gene: TRBJ2-3
CDR3nt: TGTGCCAGCAGTTTGAGGTATGAAAAACTGTTTTTT; CDR3aa: CASSLRYEKLFF; d_gene: NA; abundance: NA; v_gene: TRBV28; j_gene: TRBJ1-4
CDR3nt: TGTGCCAGCACCACCGCCCTTAGGTTCTCCGAGCAGTACTTC; CDR3aa: CASTTALRFSEQYF; d_gene: NA; abundance: NA; v_gene: TRBV28; j_gene: TRBJ2-7
CDR3nt: TGTGCCAGCAGCAGAGGACAGTTACAAGAGACCCAGTACTTC; CDR3aa: CASSRGQLQETQYF; d_gene: NA; abundance: medium-sized; v_gene: TRBV11-2; j_gene: TRBJ2-5
CDR3nt: TGTGCCAGCAGCTCACTTGTAGGGGGATCCTACGAGCAGTACTTC; CDR3aa: CASSSLVGGSYEQYF; d_gene: NA; abundance: NA; v_gene: TRBV11-2; j_gene: TRBJ2-7
CDR3nt: TGTGCCAGCACATACTTAGGACTAGATGAGGATGAGCAGTTCTTC; CDR3aa: CASTYLGLDEDEQFF; d_gene: TRBD2; abundance: few; v_gene: TRBV18; j_gene: TRBJ2-1
CDR3nt: TGTGCCAGCAGCCGGGGCACAGATACGCAGTATTTT; CDR3aa: CASSRGTDTQYF; d_gene: NA; abundance: NA; v_gene: TRBV7-9; j_gene: TRBJ2-3